This record concerns one T cell receptor (beta chain) sequence. This may be a read error, as it is one base from a much larger clone. The V gene's germline CDR1 is DFQATT and CDR2 SNEGSKA (reference sequence). The CDR3 covers 15 residues. Three rounds of nested PCR, following a modified ARM-PCR protocol, produced the TCRbeta library. TCRdb fed the multiplex PCR reads into MiXCR, producing one record per CDR3 protein. This sample carries around 200,000 distinct CDR3 sequences, around 70% of them seen once, and the ten largest clones take approximately 26%. The data were taken from a study of tumor and adjacent non-tumor tissue in lung cancer. RNA was extracted from bulk tissue without any cell sorting.

This sequence joins TRBV20-1 and TRBJ2-3, with 10 bases matching TRBD2. The sequence came from a man aged 60 to 69 with non-small cell lung cancer. The specimen sequenced was lung tumor tissue. The CDR3 nucleotides are TGCAGTGCTACCTTTGGGAGCGGGAGGGGAGATATGCAGTATTTT. Translated, it gives CSATFGSGRGDMQYF.